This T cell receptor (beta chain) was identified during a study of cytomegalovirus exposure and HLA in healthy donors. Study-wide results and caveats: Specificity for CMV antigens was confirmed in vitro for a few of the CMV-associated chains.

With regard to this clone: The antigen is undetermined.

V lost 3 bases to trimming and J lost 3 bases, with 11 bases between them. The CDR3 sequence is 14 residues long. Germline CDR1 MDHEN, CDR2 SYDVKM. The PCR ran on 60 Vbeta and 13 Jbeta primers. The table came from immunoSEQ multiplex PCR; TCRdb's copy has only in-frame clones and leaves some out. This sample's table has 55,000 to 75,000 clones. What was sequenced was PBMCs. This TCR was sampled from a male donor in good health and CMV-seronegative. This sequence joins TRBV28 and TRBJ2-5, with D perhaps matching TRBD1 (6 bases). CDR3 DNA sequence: TGTGCCAGCAGTTTTGGGGGCAGCAAAGAGACCCAGTACTTC. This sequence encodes CASSFGGSKETQYF.